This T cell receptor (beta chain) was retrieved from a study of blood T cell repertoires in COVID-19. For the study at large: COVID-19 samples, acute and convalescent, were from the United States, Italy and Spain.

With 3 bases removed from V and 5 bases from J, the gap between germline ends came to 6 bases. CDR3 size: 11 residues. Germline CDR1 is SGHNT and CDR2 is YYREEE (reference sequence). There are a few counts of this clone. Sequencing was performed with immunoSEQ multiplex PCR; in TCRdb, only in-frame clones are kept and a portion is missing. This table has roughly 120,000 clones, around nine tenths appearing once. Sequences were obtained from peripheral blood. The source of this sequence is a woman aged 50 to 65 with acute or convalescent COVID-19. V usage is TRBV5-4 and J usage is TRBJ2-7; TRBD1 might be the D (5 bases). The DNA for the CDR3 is TGTGCCAGCAGCTCCAGGGACGAGCAGTACTTC. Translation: CASSSRDEQYF.